These T cell receptor beta chains were read from a single sample in a study of human T cells and chemical hapten exposure. TCRdb re-called the RACE reads with MiXCR, one entry per CDR3 protein. The table lists tens of thousands of distinct CDR3 sequences, roughly a tenth of them singletons. The input for sequencing was whole blood, taken in connection with sensitization to the hapten diphenylcyclopropenone (DPC). These TCRs come from a man aged 30 to 45 with alopecia areata. Some clones in this sample may be carry-over from other donors' samples. CDR3s include the opening cysteine and the closing phenylalanine or tryptophan. The order of the fields is clone size, V gene, D gene, J gene, CDR3 DNA, CDR3 protein. D genes are given only for firm matches. The size of a clone is reported for some rows only, either as once, few or many, or as a class for expanded clones.

.	TRBV12-3/TRBV12-4	.	TRBJ2-2	TGTGCCAGCAGGCTCATCCGGGGGAACACCGGGGAGCTGTTTTTT	CASRLIRGNTGELFF
.	TRBV27	.	TRBJ1-2	TGTGCCAGCCCCTATGCCCGGGGGGAGCTGGGTGGCTACACCTTC	CASPYARGELGGYTF
.	TRBV4-3	.	TRBJ2-2	TGCGCCAGCAGCCAAGGACGTCCCGGGGAGCTGTTTTTT	CASSQGRPGELFF
few	TRBV4-2	TRBD1	TRBJ2-3	TGTGCCAGCAGCCAAGATTTGTCCAGGGGGTCCACAGATACGCAGTATTTT	CASSQDLSRGSTDTQYF
many	TRBV5-1	.	TRBJ1-1	TGCGCCAGCAGCATGATGGCCGTGAACACTGAAGCTTTCTTT	CASSMMAVNTEAFF
many	TRBV5-1	.	TRBJ2-1	TGCGCCAGCAGCTTGGAGGGGTTAAACTACAATGAGCAGTTCTTC	CASSLEGLNYNEQFF
few	TRBV7-2	.	TRBJ2-2	TGTGCCAGCTCCGTGCGGGGCAGGGGTAGATTCGCGAACACCGGGGAGCTGTTTTTT	CASSVRGRGRFANTGELFF
few	TRBV7-7	.	TRBJ2-5	TGTGCCAGCAGCTCGGGACTTCGGGAGACCCAGTACTTC	CASSSGLRETQYF
many	TRBV5-1	TRBD1	TRBJ2-7	TGCGCCAGCAGCTCGGACAGGGCCTACGAGCAGTACTTC	CASSSDRAYEQYF
few	TRBV18	.	TRBJ1-4	TGTGCCAGCTCACCACCGCAGGGGTCGAATGAAAAACTGTTTTTT	CASSPPQGSNEKLFF
.	TRBV5-1	.	TRBJ2-2	TGCGCCAGCAGCTACCGACAGTCCTCCACCGGGGAGCTGTTTTTT	CASSYRQSSTGELFF
many	TRBV4-3	.	TRBJ2-2	TGCGCCAGCAGCCAAGAGAGGGGACACTTCGCGAACACCGGGGAGCTGTTTTTT	CASSQERGHFANTGELFF
few	TRBV21-1	.	TRBJ2-1	TGTGCCAGCAGCAAAGTCGCCCGGTCGGGGGACAATGAGCAGTTCTTC	CASSKVARSGDNEQFF
.	TRBV20-1	.	TRBJ1-4	TGCAGTGTTCAGGGTTTTAATGAAAAACTGTTTTTT	CSVQGFNEKLFF
medium-sized	TRBV27	.	TRBJ2-5	TGTGCCAGCAGTTTGGGGAGGTACCAAGAGACCCAGTACTTC	CASSLGRYQETQYF
many	TRBV28	.	TRBJ1-5	TGTGCCAGCAGTTACACAGGTTGGTCCGATATGAATCAGCCCCAGCATTTT	CASSYTGWSDMNQPQHF
many	TRBV12-3/TRBV12-4	TRBD2	TRBJ2-5	TGTGCCAGCAGTTTAGACACTAGCGGGCAGACCCAGTACTTC	CASSLDTSGQTQYF
.	TRBV29-1	TRBD2	TRBJ2-1	TGCAGCGTGGGTGGTGCCGGGACTAGCGCCTACAATGAGCAGTTCTTC	CSVGGAGTSAYNEQFF
many	TRBV6-1	.	TRBJ1-5	TGTGCCAGCAGTCCTACAGGTTATCAGCCCCAGCATTTT	CASSPTGYQPQHF
few	TRBV29-1	.	TRBJ2-1	TGCAGCGTTGTAGGAGGGGGGCTCCTCTCCTACAATGAGCAGTTCTTC	CSVVGGGLLSYNEQFF
few	TRBV5-1	TRBD1	TRBJ2-7	TGCGCCAGCGCAAAACAGGGGATTACTTGGGAGCAGTACTTC	CASAKQGITWEQYF
.	TRBV29-1	TRBD2	TRBJ2-3	TGCAGCGTCCAGACCGGACTAGCGGGCCTCACAGATACGCAGTATTTT	CSVQTGLAGLTDTQYF
.	TRBV29-1	.	TRBJ2-7	TGCAGCGCCGCAGGACAGATGTACAACGAGCAGTACTTC	CSAAGQMYNEQYF
.	TRBV15	TRBD1	TRBJ2-3	TGTGCCACCAGCAGAGGTCACGGACAGGGAACAGATACGCAGTATTTT	CATSRGHGQGTDTQYF
many	TRBV7-8	TRBD2	TRBJ2-5	TGTGCCAGCAGCTTAAGGTTAATGGGGGCAGGACTAGCGGTCCAAGAGACCCAGTACTTC	CASSLRLMGAGLAVQETQYF
many	TRBV18	TRBD1	TRBJ2-3	TGTGCCAGCTCACCGCGCACAGGGGATAATACGCAGTATTTT	CASSPRTGDNTQYF
.	TRBV20-1	.	TRBJ1-1	TGCAGTGCAAAGACAGAGAACCTTGAAGCTTTCTTT	CSAKTENLEAFF
few	TRBV12-3/TRBV12-4	.	TRBJ2-3	TGTGCCAGCAGTTTCAGGATTGGGACAGATACGCAGTATTTT	CASSFRIGTDTQYF
.	TRBV29-1	.	TRBJ2-3	TGCAGCGTTTACAGGGTCCAGTTTAGCACAGATACGCAGTATTTT	CSVYRVQFSTDTQYF
many	TRBV20-1	.	TRBJ1-5	TGCAGTGCTGATACCCCGGTCGTGGGTGGGCATCAGCCCCAGCATTTT	CSADTPVVGGHQPQHF
.	TRBV2	.	TRBJ2-3	TGTGCCAGCAGTGATTCTACGGGTCCCACAGATACGCAGTATTTT	CASSDSTGPTDTQYF
many	TRBV6-2/TRBV6-3	.	TRBJ2-3	TGTGCCAGCAACGGCGTGAACACAGATACGCAGTATTTT	CASNGVNTDTQYF
.	TRBV29-1	TRBD2	TRBJ2-2	TGCAGCGTTGTGACGGGAGGGACCGGGGAGCTGTTTTTT	CSVVTGGTGELFF
.	TRBV21-1	.	TRBJ2-7	TGTGCCAGCAGGGGGACAGGGGGATACGAGCAGTACTTC	CASRGTGGYEQYF
few	TRBV7-9	.	TRBJ1-1	TGTGCCAGCAGCCACGGCGGGGTGATCACTGAAGCTTTCTTT	CASSHGGVITEAFF
many	TRBV12-3/TRBV12-4	.	TRBJ1-6	TGTGCCAGCAGTTTGGGGAATTCACCCCTCCACTTT	CASSLGNSPLHF
many	TRBV6-1	TRBD1	TRBJ2-1	TGTGCCAGCAGTGGACGACAGGGCACCTACAATGAGCAGTTCTTC	CASSGRQGTYNEQFF
few	TRBV11-1	.	TRBJ2-3	TGTGCCAGCAGCCCCCCTAGGGGGGTCAGCACAGATACGCAGTATTTT	CASSPPRGVSTDTQYF